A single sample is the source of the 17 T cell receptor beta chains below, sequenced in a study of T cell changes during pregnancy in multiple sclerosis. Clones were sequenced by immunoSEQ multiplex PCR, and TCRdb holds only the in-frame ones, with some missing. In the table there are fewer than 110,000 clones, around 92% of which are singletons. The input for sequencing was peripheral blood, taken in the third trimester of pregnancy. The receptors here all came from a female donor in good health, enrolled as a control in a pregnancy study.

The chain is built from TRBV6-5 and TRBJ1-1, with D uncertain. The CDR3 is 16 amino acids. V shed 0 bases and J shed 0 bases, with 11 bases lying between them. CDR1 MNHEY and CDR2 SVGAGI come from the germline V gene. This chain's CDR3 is CASSYSRSRMNTEAFF. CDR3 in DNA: TGTGCCAGCAGTTACTCGAGGTCACGCATGAACACTGAAGCTTTCTTT.

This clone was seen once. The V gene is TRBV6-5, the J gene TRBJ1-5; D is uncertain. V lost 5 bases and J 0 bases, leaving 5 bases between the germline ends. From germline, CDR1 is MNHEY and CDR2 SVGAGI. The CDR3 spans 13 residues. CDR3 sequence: CASSRYSNQPQHF. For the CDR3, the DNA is TGTGCCAGCAGTCGTTATAGCAATCAGCCCCAGCATTTT.

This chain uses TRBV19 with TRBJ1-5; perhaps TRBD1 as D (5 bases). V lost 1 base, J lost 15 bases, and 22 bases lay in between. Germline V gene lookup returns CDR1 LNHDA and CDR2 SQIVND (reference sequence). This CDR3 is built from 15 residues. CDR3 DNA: TGTGCCAGTAGTATAGGAGCCAGGGAGGGCAGGCCGCGGCATTTT. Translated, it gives CASSIGAREGRPRHF.

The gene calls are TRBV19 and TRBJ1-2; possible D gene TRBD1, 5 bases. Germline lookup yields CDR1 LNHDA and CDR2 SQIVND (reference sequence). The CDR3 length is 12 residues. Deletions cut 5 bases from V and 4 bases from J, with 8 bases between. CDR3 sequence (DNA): TGTGCCAGTAGTTTTACAGGCTATGGCTACACCTTC. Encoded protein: CASSFTGYGYTF.

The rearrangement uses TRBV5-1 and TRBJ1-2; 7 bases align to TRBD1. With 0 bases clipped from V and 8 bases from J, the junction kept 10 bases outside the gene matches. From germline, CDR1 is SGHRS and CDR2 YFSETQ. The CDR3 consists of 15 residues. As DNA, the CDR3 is TGCGCCAGCAGCTTGGGGGACAGTTTGGTGGACGGCTACACCTTC. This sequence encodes CASSLGDSLVDGYTF.

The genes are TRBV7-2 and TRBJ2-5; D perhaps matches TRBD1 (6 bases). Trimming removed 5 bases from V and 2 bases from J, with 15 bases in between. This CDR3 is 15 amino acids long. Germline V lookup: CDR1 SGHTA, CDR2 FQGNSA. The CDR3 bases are TGTGCCAGCAGCCGCCAACAGGGTTATCAAGAGACCCAGTACTTC. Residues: CASSRQQGYQETQYF. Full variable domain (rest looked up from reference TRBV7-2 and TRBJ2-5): GAGVSQSPSNKVTEKGKDVELRCDPISGHTALYWYRQSLGQGLEFLIYFQGNSAPDKSGLPSDRFSAERTGGSVSTLTIQRTQQEDSAVYLCASSRQQGYQETQYFGPGTRLLVL.

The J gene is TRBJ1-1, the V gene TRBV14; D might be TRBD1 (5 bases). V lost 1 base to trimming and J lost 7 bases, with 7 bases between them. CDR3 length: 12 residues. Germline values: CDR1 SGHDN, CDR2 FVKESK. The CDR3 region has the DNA TGTGCCAGCAGCCAAGCGGGGGTTGAAGCTTTCTTT. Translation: CASSQAGVEAFF. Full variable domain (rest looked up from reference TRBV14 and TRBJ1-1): EAGVTQFPSHSVIEKGQTVTLRCDPISGHDNLYWYRRVMGKEIKFLLHFVKESKQDESGMPNNRFLAERTGGTYSTLKVQPAELEDSGVYFCASSQAGVEAFFGQGTRLTVV.

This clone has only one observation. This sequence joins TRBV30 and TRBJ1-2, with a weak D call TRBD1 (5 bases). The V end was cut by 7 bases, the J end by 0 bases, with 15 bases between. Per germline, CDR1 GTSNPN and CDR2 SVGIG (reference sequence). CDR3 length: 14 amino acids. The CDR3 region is CASAPGKTNYGYTF. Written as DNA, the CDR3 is TGTGCCTCGGCACCAGGGAAAACTAACTATGGCTACACCTTC.

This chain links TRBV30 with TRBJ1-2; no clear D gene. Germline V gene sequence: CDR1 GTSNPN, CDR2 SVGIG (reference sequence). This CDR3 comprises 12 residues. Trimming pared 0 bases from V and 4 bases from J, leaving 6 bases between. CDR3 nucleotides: TGTGCCTGGAGTGTATGGGCCTATGGCTACACCTTC. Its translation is CAWSVWAYGYTF.

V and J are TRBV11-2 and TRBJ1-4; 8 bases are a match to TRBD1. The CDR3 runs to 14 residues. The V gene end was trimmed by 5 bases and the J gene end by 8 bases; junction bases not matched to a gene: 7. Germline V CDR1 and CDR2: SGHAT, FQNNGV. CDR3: CASSPDREREKLFF. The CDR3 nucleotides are TGTGCCAGCAGCCCGGACAGGGAGCGGGAAAAACTGTTTTTT.

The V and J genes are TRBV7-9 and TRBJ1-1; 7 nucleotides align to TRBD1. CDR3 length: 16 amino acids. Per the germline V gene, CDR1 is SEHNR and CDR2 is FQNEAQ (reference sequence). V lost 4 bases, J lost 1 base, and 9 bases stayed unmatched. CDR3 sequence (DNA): TGTGCCAGCAGCTCCCGTAGGGCAGGGGGGAACACTGAAGCTTTCTTT. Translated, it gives CASSSRRAGGNTEAFF.

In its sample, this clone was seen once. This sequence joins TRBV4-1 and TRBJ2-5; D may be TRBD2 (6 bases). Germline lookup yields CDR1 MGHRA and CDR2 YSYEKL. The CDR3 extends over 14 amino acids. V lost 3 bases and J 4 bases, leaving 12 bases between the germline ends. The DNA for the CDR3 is TGCGCCAGCAGCCAGGGAGGACCCTTAGAGACCCAGTACTTC. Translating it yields CASSQGGPLETQYF.

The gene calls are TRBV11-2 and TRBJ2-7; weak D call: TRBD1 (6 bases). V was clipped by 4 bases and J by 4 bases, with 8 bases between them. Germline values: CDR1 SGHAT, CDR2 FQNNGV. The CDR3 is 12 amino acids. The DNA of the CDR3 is TGTGCCAGCAGCTCGACAGGTTACGAGCAGTACTTC. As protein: CASSSTGYEQYF.

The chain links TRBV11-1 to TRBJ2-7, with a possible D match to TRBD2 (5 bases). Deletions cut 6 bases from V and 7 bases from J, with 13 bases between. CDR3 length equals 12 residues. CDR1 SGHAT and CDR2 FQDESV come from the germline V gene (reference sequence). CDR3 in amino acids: CASRDAGEEQYF. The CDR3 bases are TGTGCCAGCAGGGACGCCGGGGAGGAGCAGTACTTC.

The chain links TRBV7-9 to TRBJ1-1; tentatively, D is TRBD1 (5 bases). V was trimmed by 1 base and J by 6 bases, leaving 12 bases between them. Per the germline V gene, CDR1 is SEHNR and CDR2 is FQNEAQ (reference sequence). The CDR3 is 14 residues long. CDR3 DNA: TGTGCCAGCAGCTTAGGGCAGGCAGGGTCTGAAGCTTTCTTT. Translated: CASSLGQAGSEAFF.

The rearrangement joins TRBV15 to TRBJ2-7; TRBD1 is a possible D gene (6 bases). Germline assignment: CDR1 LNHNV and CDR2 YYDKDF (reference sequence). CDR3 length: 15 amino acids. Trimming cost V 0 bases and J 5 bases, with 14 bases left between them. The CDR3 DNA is TGTGCCACCAGCAGAGACAGAAACAGGGTCCACGAGCAGTACTTC. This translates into CATSRDRNRVHEQYF. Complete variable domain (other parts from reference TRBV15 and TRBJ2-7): DAMVIQNPRYQVTQFGKPVTLSCSQTLNHNVMYWYQQKSSQAPKLLFHYYDKDFNNEADTPDNFQSRRPNTSFCFLDIRSPGLGDTAMYLCATSRDRNRVHEQYFGPGTRLTVT.

CDR3 residues: CAISGGEGYGYTF. The CDR3, as DNA: TGTGCCATCAGTGGCGGGGAGGGCTATGGCTACACCTTC. The chain has TRBV10-3 and TRBJ1-2; D ambiguous. Germline CDR1 and CDR2: ENHRY and SYGVKD. V was shortened by 4 bases and J by 4 bases, with 10 bases between the two germline ends. This CDR3 is built from 13 residues.